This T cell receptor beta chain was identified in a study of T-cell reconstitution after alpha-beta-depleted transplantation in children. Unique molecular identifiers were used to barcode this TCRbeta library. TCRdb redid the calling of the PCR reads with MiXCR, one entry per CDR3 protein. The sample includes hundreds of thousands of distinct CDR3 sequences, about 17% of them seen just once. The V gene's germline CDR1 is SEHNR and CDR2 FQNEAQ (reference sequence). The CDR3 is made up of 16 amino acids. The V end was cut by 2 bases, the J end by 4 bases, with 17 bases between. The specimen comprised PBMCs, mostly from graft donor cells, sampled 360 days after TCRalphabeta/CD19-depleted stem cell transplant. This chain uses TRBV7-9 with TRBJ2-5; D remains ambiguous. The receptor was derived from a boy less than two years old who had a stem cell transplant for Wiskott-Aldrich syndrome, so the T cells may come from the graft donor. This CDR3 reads CASSLPLSALRETQYF. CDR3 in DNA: TGTGCCAGCAGCTTACCCCTAAGCGCTCTCCGAGAGACCCAGTACTTC.